Below are 31 T cell receptor beta chains sequenced from a single sample in a study of graft-versus-host responses after intestinal transplantation. Clones were read by immunoSEQ multiplex PCR, and TCRdb kept only the in-frame ones, dropping some. The repertoire holds some 13,000 clones, 80% to 90% seen once, with roughly 25% in the top ten. The material was PBMCs, obtained after intestinal transplantation. The receptor set was obtained from a human patient who received an intestinal transplant, so some T cells may come from the graft donor.

The chain combines TRBV19 with TRBJ2-1; unclear D gene. Germline CDR1 is LNHDA and CDR2 is SQIVND (reference sequence). CDR3 length: 12 residues. Trimming removed 5 bases from V and 6 bases from J, with 8 bases in between. CDR3 in DNA: TGTGCCAGTAGTTTCTCGATCAATGAGCAGTTCTTC. Translation: CASSFSINEQFF.

The chain is built from TRBV13 and TRBJ1-5, with D uncertain. V lost 0 bases and J 0 bases, leaving 6 bases between the germline ends. Germline V gene data show CDR1 as PRHDT and CDR2 as FYEKMQ (reference sequence). The CDR3 spans 15 residues. The CDR3 spells CASSLGGSSNQPQHF. In DNA, the CDR3 is TGTGCCAGCAGCTTAGGGGGTTCTAGCAATCAGCCCCAGCATTTT.

The DNA for the CDR3 is TGTGCCAGCAGCTTTTATCCGCGGGACAGGCAAGAGACCCAGTACTTC. It is translated as CASSFYPRDRQETQYF. This chain joins TRBV5-4 and TRBJ2-5; 8 nucleotides align to TRBD1. Trimming cost V 2 bases and J 2 bases; bases outside gene matches: 8. From germline, CDR1 is SGHNT and CDR2 YYREEE (reference sequence). This CDR3 has 16 residues.

This chain links TRBV6-1 with TRBJ1-4; D may be TRBD1 (5 bases). CDR3 length: 13 residues. CDR1 MNHNS and CDR2 SASEGT come from the germline V gene. With 7 bases removed from V and 7 bases from J, the gap between germline ends came to 13 bases. DNA of the CDR3: TGTGCCAGCAAATCCGGGGCCGGTGAAAAACTGTTTTTT. Translating it yields CASKSGAGEKLFF.

Worth noting for this clone: It may be a read error: a sequence one base away is much more abundant. The identical CDR3 is also encoded by other nucleotide sequences in the sample. The rearrangement uses TRBV28 and TRBJ1-2; possibly TRBD1 for D (6 bases). This CDR3 contains 17 residues. With 11 bases removed from V and 2 bases from J, the gap between germline ends came to 27 bases. Germline CDR1 and CDR2: MDHEN and SYDVKM. CDR3 in DNA: TGTGCCCGCCGGGGGGCGGGGCGGGCGACTCTAAACTATGGCTACACCTTC. Translation gives CARRGAGRATLNYGYTF.

This chain links TRBV11-2 with TRBJ2-2; a weak D match, TRBD2 (6 bases). CDR3 length: 15 amino acids. V lost 5 bases to trimming and J lost 5 bases, with 15 bases between them. Looked up from germline, CDR1 is SGHAT and CDR2 is FQNNGV. The CDR3 region is CASSQEGSGTGELFF. CDR3 sequence (DNA): TGTGCCAGCAGCCAGGAGGGGAGCGGGACCGGGGAGCTGTTTTTT. Variable domain in full (rest from reference TRBV11-2 and TRBJ2-2): EAGVAQSPRYKIIEKRQSVAFWCNPISGHATLYWYQQILGQGPKLLIQFQNNGVVDDSQLPKDRFSAERLKGVDSTLKIQPAKLEDSAVYLCASSQEGSGTGELFFGEGSRLTVL.

The rearrangement links TRBV7-8 to TRBJ1-4; D gene uncertain. Trimming pared 1 base from V and 8 bases from J, leaving 14 bases between. The CDR3 extends over 15 amino acids. Per germline, CDR1 SGHVS and CDR2 FQNEAQ. The chain's CDR3 is CASSLVGNLGEKLFF. CDR3 coding DNA: TGTGCCAGCAGCTTAGTAGGGAACCTAGGCGAAAAACTGTTTTTT.

This sequence joins TRBV5-4 and TRBJ1-2; D gene uncertain. The CDR3 length is 14 residues. V lost 0 bases and J lost 2, with 8 bases in between. The germline CDR1 and CDR2 sequences are SGHNT and YYREEE (reference sequence). The DNA of the CDR3 is TGTGCCAGCAGCTTGGGTGACGGCAACTATGGCTACACCTTC. This gives the protein CASSLGDGNYGYTF.

V gene TRBV27 combines with J gene TRBJ2-2; no reliable D call. The CDR3 covers 13 residues. The V gene lost 0 bases and the J gene lost 7 bases, with 6 bases spanning the gap. Per the germline V gene, CDR1 is MNHEY and CDR2 is SMNVEV (reference sequence). CDR3 region: CASSLSRVGELFF. Written as DNA, the CDR3 is TGTGCCAGCAGTTTATCAAGAGTCGGGGAGCTGTTTTTT.

This chain uses TRBV6-5 with TRBJ2-5; D gene ambiguous. The CDR3 is made up of 15 amino acids. V shed 6 bases and J shed 0 bases, with 14 bases lying between them. Per germline, CDR1 MNHEY and CDR2 SVGAGI. CDR3: CASSHILANQETQYF. The CDR3 DNA is TGTGCCAGCAGCCACATCTTGGCGAACCAAGAGACCCAGTACTTC.

This clone occurred once. The gene calls are TRBV11-1 and TRBJ2-1; 11 bases line up with TRBD2. The CDR3 covers 16 residues. Germline values: CDR1 SGHAT, CDR2 FQDESV (reference sequence). V lost 5 bases and J lost 7; bases outside the gene matches: 10. As DNA, the CDR3 is TGTGCCAGCAGCCGTCTAGCGGGAGGAGGTGGGAATGAGCAGTTCTTC. This encodes CASSRLAGGGGNEQFF.

The V gene is TRBV6-6, the J gene TRBJ2-6; possibly TRBD1 for D (5 bases). CDR3 size: 14 residues. Between the trimmed V and J ends, which lost 7 bases and 2 bases, there was a span of 9 bases. Germline V lookup: CDR1 MNHNY, CDR2 SVGAGI (reference sequence). The CDR3 DNA is TGTGCCAGCAATAAGGACACTGGGGCCAACGTCCTGACTTTC. This translates into CASNKDTGANVLTF.

The chain carries TRBV30 and TRBJ1-5; a weak D match, TRBD1 (6 bases). V was clipped by 3 bases and J by 1 base, with 10 bases between them. The CDR3 runs 14 residues. Germline CDR1 GTSNPN, CDR2 SVGIG (reference sequence). The CDR3 here is CAWRTTGSNQPQHF. For the CDR3, the DNA is TGTGCCTGGAGAACTACAGGGAGCAATCAGCCCCAGCATTTT.

This clone was picked up one time. The rearrangement uses TRBV5-1 and TRBJ2-7; 7 bases line up with TRBD2. From germline, CDR1 is SGHRS and CDR2 YFSETQ. J lost 5 bases, V lost 5 bases, and 4 bases had no gene match. The length of the CDR3 is 12 residues. This CDR3 reads CASRAGNDEQYF. The CDR3 coding sequence is TGCGCCAGCAGAGCGGGAAATGACGAGCAGTACTTC.

This chain joins TRBV19 and TRBJ2-7; 11 bases agree with TRBD2. Germline loops: CDR1 LNHDA, CDR2 SQIVND (reference sequence). CDR3 length: 15 amino acids. Unmatched junction bases numbered 5, after V lost 4 bases and J lost 3 bases. The CDR3 spells CASSTGTSGYYEQYF. CDR3 in DNA: TGTGCCAGTAGTACCGGGACTAGCGGATACTACGAGCAGTACTTC.

For this clone: A read error may account for a junction end that differs from germline. V and J are TRBV5-8 and TRBJ2-7; no clear D. This CDR3 spans 11 amino acids. CDR1 and CDR2 from the germline V gene are SGHTS and YDEGEE. In DNA, the CDR3 is TGCGCCAGCAGCGCTTCCTACGAGCAGTACTTC. Protein product: CASSASYEQYF.

This sequence joins TRBV7-6 and TRBJ1-1, with D possibly matching TRBD1 (5 bases). V was clipped by 1 base and J by 3 bases, with 15 bases between them. This CDR3 has 16 amino acids. Germline lookup yields CDR1 SGHVS and CDR2 FNYEAQ. CDR3: CASSLGPGNFDTEAFF. The DNA of the CDR3 is TGTGCCAGCAGCTTAGGGCCAGGGAATTTTGACACTGAAGCTTTCTTT.

The chain joins TRBV11-2 to TRBJ1-2; D is unresolved. CDR1 and CDR2 (germline): SGHAT, FQNNGV. The CDR3 covers 14 residues. Trimming pared 2 bases from V and 7 bases from J, leaving 14 bases between. CDR3 in amino acids: CASSLSVGVRGYTF. The CDR3, as DNA: TGTGCCAGCAGCTTAAGTGTCGGGGTCCGTGGCTACACCTTC.

The sample holds a few counts of this clone. This rearrangement joins TRBV5-1 to TRBJ1-2; unclear D gene. V was shortened by 2 bases and J by 7 bases, with 12 bases between the two germline ends. The CDR3 consists of 13 residues. The germline V gene has CDR1 SGHRS and CDR2 YFSETQ. CDR3 sequence reads: CASSLGSSPGYTF. In DNA, the CDR3 is TGCGCCAGCAGCTTAGGGTCCTCTCCTGGCTACACCTTC.

This chain uses TRBV27 with TRBJ2-3; 9 nucleotides agree with TRBD2. Germline CDR1 MNHEY, CDR2 SMNVEV (reference sequence). The CDR3 runs to 15 residues. V was clipped by 3 bases and J by 1 base; unmatched bases: 2. CDR3 residues: CASSFLAGRTDTQYF. The CDR3 bases are TGTGCCAGCAGTTTTCTAGCGGGACGCACAGATACGCAGTATTTT.

The rearrangement uses TRBV27 and TRBJ2-3; 10 nucleotides line up with TRBD2. From germline, CDR1 is MNHEY and CDR2 SMNVEV (reference sequence). Germline trimming cut 6 bases from V and 4 bases from J; bases unmatched to any gene: 7. CDR3 length equals 15 residues. CDR3 DNA sequence: TGTGCCAGCAGCTCTATCCTAGCGGGAGCAGATACGCAGTATTTT. Encoded protein: CASSSILAGADTQYF.

This sequence joins TRBV5-1 and TRBJ2-7, with D perhaps TRBD1 or TRBD2 (5 bases each). Germline V CDR1 and CDR2: SGHRS, YFSETQ. V dropped 5 bases and J dropped 3 bases, with 6 bases sitting between them. The CDR3 sequence is 11 residues long. CDR3 DNA sequence: TGCGCCAGCAGGGGGGACTACGAGCAGTACTTC. Translation gives CASRGDYEQYF.

This clone has only a few counts. The chain uses TRBV30 and TRBJ1-1; D might be TRBD1 (5 bases). V lost 0 bases and J 6 bases, leaving 8 bases between the germline ends. This CDR3 is 12 amino acids long. CDR1 is GTSNPN, CDR2 SVGIG, per germline (reference sequence). CDR3 in amino acids: CAWSVGGAEAFF. CDR3 DNA sequence: TGTGCCTGGAGTGTAGGAGGGGCTGAAGCTTTCTTT.

V usage is TRBV5-1 and J usage is TRBJ2-3; D uncertain. Germline V gene sequence: CDR1 SGHRS, CDR2 YFSETQ. The germline V and J ends were trimmed by 2 bases and 2 bases, with 12 bases remaining between them. This CDR3 contains 15 residues. DNA for the CDR3: TGCGCCAGCAGCTTCACGACAAGTTACACAGATACGCAGTATTTT. Amino acid sequence: CASSFTTSYTDTQYF.

The chain joins TRBV9 to TRBJ2-7; no firm D call. V was cut by 0 bases and J by 6 bases, with 13 bases left in between. Looked up from germline, CDR1 is SGDLS and CDR2 is YYNGEE. The CDR3 sequence is 14 residues long. The CDR3 coding sequence is TGTGCCAGCAGCGTAGTAAGGGATTGGGGCGAGCAGTACTTC. This translates into CASSVVRDWGEQYF.

This clone was detected once. The chain carries TRBV5-1 and TRBJ1-2; no reliable D call. CDR1 and CDR2 (germline): SGHRS, YFSETQ. Trimming stripped 0 bases from V and 2 bases from J, with 17 bases between. The CDR3 totals 17 residues. CDR3 amino acids: CASSLDPAGVGNYGYTF. CDR3 nucleotides: TGCGCCAGCAGCTTGGACCCCGCCGGGGTGGGAAACTATGGCTACACCTTC.

The chain couples TRBV11-1 to TRBJ2-2, with 10 bases aligning to TRBD2. With 3 bases clipped from V and 7 bases from J, the junction kept 5 bases outside the gene matches. Germline-derived CDR1 and CDR2 are SGHAT and FQDESV (reference sequence). The CDR3 loop spans 15 amino acids. The CDR3: CASSFLAGAGGELFF. Written as DNA, the CDR3 is TGTGCCAGCAGCTTTCTAGCGGGAGCGGGCGGGGAGCTGTTTTTT.

This clone is a singleton in its sample. V and J are TRBV15 and TRBJ1-4; TRBD1 is a possible D gene (6 bases). V gave up 3 bases and J gave up 11 bases, with 16 bases separating them. Germline CDR1 reads LNHNV; CDR2 reads YYDKDF (reference sequence). This CDR3 is built from 14 residues. The CDR3 is CATSRDRWEAKLFF. CDR3 nucleotide sequence: TGTGCCACCAGCAGGGACAGATGGGAGGCGAAACTGTTTTTT.

The chain joins TRBV18 to TRBJ2-6, with D unclear. Trimming took 4 bases from V and 0 from J, leaving 22 bases between them. The germline V gene encodes CDR1 KGHSH and CDR2 LQKENI. This CDR3 comprises 20 residues. CDR3 region: CASSLILIVGSLSGANVLTF. The CDR3 bases are TGTGCCAGCTCACTGATTTTAATCGTAGGTTCACTCTCTGGGGCCAACGTCCTGACTTTC.

The rearrangement joins TRBV14 to TRBJ1-5; D is unclear. V lost 5 bases, J lost 1 base, and 6 bases lay in between. The CDR3 covers 13 residues. Germline CDR1 SGHDN, CDR2 FVKESK. The CDR3 coding sequence is TGTGCCAGCAGCTGGGGAAGCAATCAGCCCCAGCATTTT. Its translation: CASSWGSNQPQHF. The complete variable domain, with remaining parts taken from reference TRBV14 and TRBJ1-5, reads EAGVTQFPSHSVIEKGQTVTLRCDPISGHDNLYWYRRVMGKEIKFLLHFVKESKQDESGMPNNRFLAERTGGTYSTLKVQPAELEDSGVYFCASSWGSNQPQHFGDGTRLSIL.

V gene TRBV19 combines with J gene TRBJ2-7; 12 nucleotides align to TRBD2. The CDR3 has 19 residues. V lost 4 bases, J lost 2 bases, and 15 bases stayed unmatched. Germline CDR1 reads LNHDA; CDR2 reads SQIVND (reference sequence). The CDR3 coding sequence is TGTGCCAGTAGTAGGAACCGGGACATTCGACTAGCGGGGGCCTACGAGCAGTACTTC. Translated: CASSRNRDIRLAGAYEQYF.